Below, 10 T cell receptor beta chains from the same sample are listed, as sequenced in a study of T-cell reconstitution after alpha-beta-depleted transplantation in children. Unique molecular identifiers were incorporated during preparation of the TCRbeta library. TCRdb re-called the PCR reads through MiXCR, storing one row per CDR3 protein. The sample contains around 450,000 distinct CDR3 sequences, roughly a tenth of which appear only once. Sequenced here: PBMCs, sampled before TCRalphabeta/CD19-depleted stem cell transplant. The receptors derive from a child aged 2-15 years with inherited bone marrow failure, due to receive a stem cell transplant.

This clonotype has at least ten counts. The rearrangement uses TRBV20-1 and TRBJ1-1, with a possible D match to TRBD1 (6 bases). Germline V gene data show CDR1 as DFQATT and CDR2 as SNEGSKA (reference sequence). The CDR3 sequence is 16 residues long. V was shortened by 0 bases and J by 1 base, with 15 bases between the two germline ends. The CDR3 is CSARDNRARANTEAFF. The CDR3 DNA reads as TGCAGTGCTAGAGATAACAGGGCCAGGGCGAACACTGAAGCTTTCTTT.

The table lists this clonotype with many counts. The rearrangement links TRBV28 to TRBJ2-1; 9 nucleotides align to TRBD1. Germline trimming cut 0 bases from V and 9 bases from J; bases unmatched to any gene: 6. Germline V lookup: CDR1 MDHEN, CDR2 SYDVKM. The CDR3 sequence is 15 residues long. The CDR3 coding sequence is TGTGCCAGCAGTTTATGGGGACAGGGAAATATTGAGCAGTTCTTC. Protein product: CASSLWGQGNIEQFF.

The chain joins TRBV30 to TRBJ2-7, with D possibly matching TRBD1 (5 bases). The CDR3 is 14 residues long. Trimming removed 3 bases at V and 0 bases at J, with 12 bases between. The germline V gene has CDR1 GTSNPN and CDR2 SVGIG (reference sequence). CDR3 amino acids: CAWRLTGSSYEQYF. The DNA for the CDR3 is TGTGCCTGGAGACTCACAGGCAGCTCCTACGAGCAGTACTTC.

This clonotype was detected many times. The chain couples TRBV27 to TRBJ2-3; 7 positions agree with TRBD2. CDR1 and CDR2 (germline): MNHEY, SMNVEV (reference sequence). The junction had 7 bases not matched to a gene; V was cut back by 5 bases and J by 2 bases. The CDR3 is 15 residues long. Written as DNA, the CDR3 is TGTGCCAGCAGTCACCAGACTAGCACCACAGATACGCAGTATTTT. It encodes CASSHQTSTTDTQYF.

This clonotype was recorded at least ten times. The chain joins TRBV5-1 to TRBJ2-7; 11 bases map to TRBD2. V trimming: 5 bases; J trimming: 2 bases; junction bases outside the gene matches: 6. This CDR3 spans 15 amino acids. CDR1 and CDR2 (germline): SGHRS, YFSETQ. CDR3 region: CASSTLAGGPYEQYF. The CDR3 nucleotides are TGCGCCAGCAGTACGCTAGCGGGAGGCCCCTACGAGCAGTACTTC.

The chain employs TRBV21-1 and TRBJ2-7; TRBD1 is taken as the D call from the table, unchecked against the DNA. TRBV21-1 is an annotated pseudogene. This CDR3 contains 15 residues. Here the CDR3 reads CASSAPRSGGLEQYF. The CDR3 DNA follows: TGTGCCAGCAGCGCCCCAAGGTCCGGGGGTCTCGAGCAGTACTTC.

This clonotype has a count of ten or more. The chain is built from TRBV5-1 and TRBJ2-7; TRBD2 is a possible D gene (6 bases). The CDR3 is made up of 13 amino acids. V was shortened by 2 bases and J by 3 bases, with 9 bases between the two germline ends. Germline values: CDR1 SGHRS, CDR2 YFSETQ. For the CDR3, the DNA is TGCGCCAGCAGCTTAGGAGGGCACTACGAGCAGTACTTC. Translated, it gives CASSLGGHYEQYF.

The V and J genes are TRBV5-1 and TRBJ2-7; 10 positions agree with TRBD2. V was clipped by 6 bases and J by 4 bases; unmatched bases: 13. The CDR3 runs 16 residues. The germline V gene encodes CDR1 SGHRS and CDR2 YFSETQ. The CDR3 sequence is CASTPTGASGRYEQYF. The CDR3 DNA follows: TGCGCCAGCACTCCGACCGGGGCTAGCGGGAGATACGAGCAGTACTTC.

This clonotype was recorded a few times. For the CDR3, the DNA is TGCAGCGTTGGACTCTGGGGACAGAGCTCCTACAATGAGCAGTTCTTC. Its protein is CSVGLWGQSSYNEQFF. The rearrangement joins TRBV29-1 to TRBJ2-1, with 7 nucleotides matching TRBD1. V shed 4 bases, J shed 0 bases, and the junction held 9 bases outside the gene matches. The CDR3 totals 16 residues. Germline V CDR1 and CDR2: SQVTM, ANQGSEA.

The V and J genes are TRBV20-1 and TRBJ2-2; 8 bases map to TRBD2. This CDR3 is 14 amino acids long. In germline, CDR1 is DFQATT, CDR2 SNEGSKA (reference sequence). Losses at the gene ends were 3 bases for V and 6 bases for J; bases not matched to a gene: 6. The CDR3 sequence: CSASIGRAAGELFF. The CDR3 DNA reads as TGCAGTGCTAGTATCGGGAGGGCCGCCGGGGAGCTGTTTTTT.